This TCR beta chain was profiled in a study of T cell responses to AZD1222 COVID-19 vaccine. The V gene lost 6 bases and the J gene lost 0 bases, with 12 bases spanning the gap. Germline CDR1 MNHEY, CDR2 SVGAGI. The CDR3 runs to 15 residues. Profiling relied on immunoSEQ multiplex PCR, and the TCRdb table lists in-frame clones only, not all of them. The sample lists roughly 180,000 clones, around 90% occurring once. This receptor was obtained from an adult who received the AZD1222 COVID-19 vaccine. This specimen consisted of peripheral blood, obtained 28 days after the second AZD1222 dose. The rearrangement joins TRBV6-5 to TRBJ1-3; unclear D gene. This CDR3 is CASREVVNSGNTIYF. CDR3 bases: TGTGCCAGCAGGGAGGTCGTCAACTCTGGAAACACCATATATTTT.